Listed below are T cell receptor beta chains from one sample, sequenced in a study of preoperative IRX-2 immunotherapy in early breast cancer. TCRdb keeps only in-frame clones here, not all; method: immunoSEQ multiplex PCR. The data contain around 62,000 clones, approximately 94% of them singletons. This specimen was collected from a patient treated with IRX-2 immunotherapy. These receptors were collected from a human donor with breast cancer. Each CDR3 is given with its conserved first and last residue. The order of the fields is J gene, D gene, clone size, V gene, CDR3 DNA, CDR3 protein. The D gene is left open where the match is weak. Not all rows give a size; the values are once, few, many and, for expanded clones, a class.

j_gene: TRBJ2-1; d_gene: TRBD1; abundance: -; v_gene: TRBV27; CDR3nt: TGTGCCAGCAGTTTCGGGACAGGGGGCTACAATGAGCAGTTCTTC; CDR3aa: CASSFGTGGYNEQFF
j_gene: TRBJ1-2; d_gene: -; abundance: -; v_gene: TRBV5-5; CDR3nt: TGTGCCAGCAGGGCGGGGGTCGGGGTGAGCTATGGCTACACCTTC; CDR3aa: CASRAGVGVSYGYTF
j_gene: TRBJ2-7; d_gene: -; abundance: -; v_gene: TRBV6-6; CDR3nt: TGTGCCAGCAGATTAACTAGCGAGCAGTACTTC; CDR3aa: CASRLTSEQYF
j_gene: TRBJ1-3; d_gene: -; abundance: once; v_gene: TRBV7-2; CDR3nt: TGTGCCAGCAGCTTAGTTGGGGGGCTAACCGGAAACACCATATATTTT; CDR3aa: CASSLVGGLTGNTIYF
j_gene: TRBJ2-2; d_gene: -; abundance: -; v_gene: TRBV14; CDR3nt: TGTGCCAGCAGCAGGAACACCGGGGAGCTGTTTTTT; CDR3aa: CASSRNTGELFF
j_gene: TRBJ2-3; d_gene: -; abundance: -; v_gene: TRBV30; CDR3nt: TGTGCCTGGAGTGTCATCAGCACAGATACGCAGTATTTT; CDR3aa: CAWSVISTDTQYF
j_gene: TRBJ1-1; d_gene: -; abundance: -; v_gene: TRBV7-8; CDR3nt: TGTGCCAGCAGCTTAGGTGGACACATATACACTGAAGCTTTCTTT; CDR3aa: CASSLGGHIYTEAFF
j_gene: TRBJ1-5; d_gene: -; abundance: -; v_gene: TRBV5-8; CDR3nt: TGTGCCAGCAGCTTGTGGTATAGCAATCAGCCCCAGCATTTT; CDR3aa: CASSLWYSNQPQHF
j_gene: TRBJ1-1; d_gene: -; abundance: once; v_gene: TRBV7-9; CDR3nt: TGTGCCAGCAGCTTAACGGTCTTGGGCACTGAAGCTTTCTTT; CDR3aa: CASSLTVLGTEAFF
j_gene: TRBJ2-3; d_gene: -; abundance: -; v_gene: TRBV28; CDR3nt: TGTGCCAGCAGTTTAGGCCCAGAGACAGAGCCCAGCACAGATACGCAGTATTTT; CDR3aa: CASSLGPETEPSTDTQYF